The 3 T cell receptor beta chains in this list originate from one sample, sequenced in a study of blood T cell repertoires in COVID-19. Sequencing was performed with immunoSEQ multiplex PCR; in TCRdb, only in-frame clones are kept and a portion is missing. The sample holds under 300,000 clones, approximately 80% seen once. The sequenced sample was peripheral blood. These receptors came from an elderly woman with active or convalescent COVID-19.

The rearrangement joins TRBV25-1 to TRBJ2-1, with D tentatively TRBD2 (7 bases). V lost 5 bases and J lost 0, with 14 bases in between. CDR3 length equals 16 residues. Germline V gene data show CDR1 as MGHDK and CDR2 as SYGVNS. The CDR3 DNA reads TGTGCCAGCAGTCGGGGGGCCCAAAGCTCCTACAATGAGCAGTTCTTC. Translation gives CASSRGAQSSYNEQFF.

The V call is TRBV15, the J call TRBJ1-5; D not resolved. Deletions cut 5 bases from V and 3 bases from J, with 5 bases between. Germline values: CDR1 LNHNV, CDR2 YYDKDF (reference sequence). This CDR3 contains 12 residues. CDR3 sequence: CATSEINQPQHF. The DNA of the CDR3 is TGTGCCACCAGCGAGATCAATCAGCCCCAGCATTTT.

The CDR3 reads CASSSTTSNYGYTF. The CDR3, as DNA: TGCGCCAGCAGCTCAACCACCAGTAACTATGGCTACACCTTC. The chain employs TRBV5-1 and TRBJ1-2; D ambiguous. Trimming removed 3 bases from V and 1 base from J, with 10 bases in between. The CDR3 has 14 amino acids. Germline V gives CDR1 SGHRS, CDR2 YFSETQ.